This entry describes one T cell receptor beta chain. What it binds is unknown. This sample was included in a study of T cell responses to AZD1222 COVID-19 vaccine. At the level of the study: Analyses pooled second doses at about 4 or about 12 weeks.

Germline CDR1 reads LNHDA; CDR2 reads SQIVND (reference sequence). The CDR3 covers 13 residues. The V and J ends lost 7 bases and 8 bases respectively, with 17 bases between them. Clones were sequenced by immunoSEQ multiplex PCR, and TCRdb holds only the in-frame ones, with some missing. The sample carries about 170,000 clones, 90% to 95% recorded once. Broader study findings: Targeting of unmutated variant regions was reportedly seen in nearly half of spike-specific TCRs. Spike-specific TCR breadth and depth went up after people got two AZD1222 doses.

The sequenced sample was peripheral blood, obtained on day 0 of AZD1222 vaccination. The gene calls are TRBV19 and TRBJ1-1; D gene unclear. This sequence originates from an adult in good health. CDR3 region: CASTYGGYGEAFF. CDR3 DNA: TGTGCCAGTACCTACGGAGGGTACGGGGAAGCTTTCTTT. Full variable domain (rest looked up from reference TRBV19 and TRBJ1-1): DGGITQSPKYLFRKEGQNVTLSCEQNLNHDAMYWYRQDPGQGLRLIYYSQIVNDFQKGDIAEGYSVSREKKESFPLTVTSAQKNPTAFYLCASTYGGYGEAFFGQGTRLTVV.